This T cell receptor beta chain was profiled in a study of shared clonotypes between healthy human individuals. Study-wide results and limits: Naive subsets generally exceeded memory subsets in estimated richness. Generation probabilities were higher for clonotypes shared across all four sorted-subset donors than for unshared ones.

To note about this clone: Its target is unknown. Other DNA sequences in the same sample also yield this CDR3.

Germline V gene sequence: CDR1 SEHNR, CDR2 FQNEAQ (reference sequence). The CDR3 consists of 15 residues. Trimming took 4 bases from V and 0 from J; bases not matched to a gene: 4. How the authors handled the data: Without quality scores, immunoSEQ junctional reads could not be filtered like full-length reads. Using immunoSEQ multiplex PCR, the repertoire was profiled, and TCRdb retains in-frame clones only, with some absent. V and J calls plus clone size are reproduced from that table; the DNA served to infer D and trimming. The sample shows under 850,000 clones, around 93% of them seen only once. Naive CD8 cells, CD45RO-negative and positively selected for CCR7, excluded terminally differentiated effector memory CD45RA+ cells.

This receptor was taken from a man younger than 40 in good health. The V call is TRBV7-9, the J call TRBJ1-1, with 8 positions matching TRBD1. What was sequenced was naive CD8+ T cells sorted from blood. The CDR3, as DNA: TGTGCCAGCAGCTCCGGACAGGGAATGAACACTGAAGCTTTCTTT. Residues: CASSSGQGMNTEAFF.